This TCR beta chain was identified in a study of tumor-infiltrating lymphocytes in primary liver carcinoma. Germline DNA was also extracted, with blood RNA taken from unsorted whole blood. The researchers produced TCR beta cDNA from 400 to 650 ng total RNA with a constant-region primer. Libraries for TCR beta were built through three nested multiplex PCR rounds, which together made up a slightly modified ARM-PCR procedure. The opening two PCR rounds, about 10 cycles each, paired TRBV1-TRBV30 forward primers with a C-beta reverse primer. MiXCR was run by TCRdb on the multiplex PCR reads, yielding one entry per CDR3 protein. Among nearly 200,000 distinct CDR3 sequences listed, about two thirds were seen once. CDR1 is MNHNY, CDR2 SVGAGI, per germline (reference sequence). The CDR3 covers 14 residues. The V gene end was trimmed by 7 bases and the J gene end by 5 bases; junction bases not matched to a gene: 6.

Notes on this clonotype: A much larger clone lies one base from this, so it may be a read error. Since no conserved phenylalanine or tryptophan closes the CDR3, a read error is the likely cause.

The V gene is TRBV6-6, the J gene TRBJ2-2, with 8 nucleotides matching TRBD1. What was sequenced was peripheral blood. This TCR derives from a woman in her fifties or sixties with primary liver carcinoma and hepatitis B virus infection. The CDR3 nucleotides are TGTGCCAGCACCATGGACAGGGAGACCGGGGAGCTGTTTTAT. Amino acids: CASTMDRETGELFY.